Listed below are T cell receptor beta chains from one sample, sequenced in a study of T cells in Graves' hyperthyroidism and ophthalmopathy. TCRdb ran MiXCR on the multiplex PCR reads and lists one entry per CDR3 protein. The table includes 500,000 to 650,000 distinct CDR3 sequences, about 14% detected once. Sequences were obtained from blood. The receptors were sampled from a woman aged 50 to 65 with Graves' ophthalmopathy. The CDR3 runs from the conserved cysteine through the conserved F or W. A D gene is named only where the DNA matches it firmly. For some rows the clone size is stated as once, few or many, or as a class when expanded; others skip it.

v_call: TRBV7-9; j_call: TRBJ2-7; d_call: NA; clone_size: many; cdr3_nt: TGTGCCAGCACCGACGGAGATTCCTACGAGCAGTACTTC; cdr3_aa: CASTDGDSYEQYF
v_call: TRBV4-3; j_call: TRBJ2-3; d_call: NA; clone_size: NA; cdr3_nt: TGCGCCAGCAGCCAAGTGGATCGGGGCGCAGATACGCAGTATTTT; cdr3_aa: CASSQVDRGADTQYF
v_call: TRBV28; j_call: TRBJ2-1; d_call: TRBD2; clone_size: NA; cdr3_nt: TGTGCCAGCAGTTTTAGGGGTCTAGCGGGGCGGAACAATGAGCAGTTCTTC; cdr3_aa: CASSFRGLAGRNNEQFF
v_call: TRBV28; j_call: TRBJ1-1; d_call: NA; clone_size: NA; cdr3_nt: TGTGCCAGCAGGGATTCGGGAACTGAAGCTTTCTTT; cdr3_aa: CASRDSGTEAFF
v_call: TRBV2; j_call: TRBJ2-7; d_call: TRBD2; clone_size: NA; cdr3_nt: TGTGCCAGCAGCCCCGGGGGGGGAGCGGGCGAGCAGTACTTC; cdr3_aa: CASSPGGGAGEQYF
v_call: TRBV5-8; j_call: TRBJ2-3; d_call: NA; clone_size: many; cdr3_nt: TGTGCCAGCAGCTTCCCCCCAGATACGCAGTATTTT; cdr3_aa: CASSFPPDTQYF
v_call: TRBV15; j_call: TRBJ1-3; d_call: NA; clone_size: few; cdr3_nt: TGTGCCACCAGCAGACTAGGCTCTGGAAACACCATATATTTT; cdr3_aa: CATSRLGSGNTIYF
v_call: TRBV20-1; j_call: TRBJ2-3; d_call: TRBD2; clone_size: many; cdr3_nt: TGCAGTGCACTGCTAGCGGGAGTCACAGATACGCAGTATTTT; cdr3_aa: CSALLAGVTDTQYF
v_call: TRBV7-2; j_call: TRBJ2-7; d_call: TRBD2; clone_size: many; cdr3_nt: TGTGCCAGCAACCCAGTACTAGCGGGAGCTAACGAGCAGTACTTC; cdr3_aa: CASNPVLAGANEQYF
v_call: TRBV5-1; j_call: TRBJ1-5; d_call: NA; clone_size: NA; cdr3_nt: TGCGCCAGCAGCTTCGGACCGTCGTTCAATCAGCCCCAGCATTTT; cdr3_aa: CASSFGPSFNQPQHF
v_call: TRBV7-3; j_call: TRBJ2-2; d_call: TRBD2; clone_size: many; cdr3_nt: TGTGCCAGCAGCACGGGACTAGCGGCGAACACCGGGGAGCTGTTTTTT; cdr3_aa: CASSTGLAANTGELFF
v_call: TRBV6-2/TRBV6-3; j_call: TRBJ2-1; d_call: TRBD2; clone_size: NA; cdr3_nt: TGTGCCAGCAGTTCCCATGGGCTAGCGGGAGGGCTGTATGAGCAGTTCTTC; cdr3_aa: CASSSHGLAGGLYEQFF
v_call: TRBV9; j_call: TRBJ2-7; d_call: TRBD1; clone_size: NA; cdr3_nt: TGTGCCAGCAGCGTACATGGACAGGGTCGCCGCTACGAGCAGTACTTC; cdr3_aa: CASSVHGQGRRYEQYF
v_call: TRBV24-1; j_call: TRBJ2-1; d_call: TRBD2; clone_size: NA; cdr3_nt: TGTGCCACCAGTGATTCAAGCGGGAGGGCCGGCGATGAGCAGTTCTTC; cdr3_aa: CATSDSSGRAGDEQFF
v_call: TRBV10-3; j_call: TRBJ2-1; d_call: NA; clone_size: NA; cdr3_nt: TGTGCCATCAGTGAGTTCCTCGACAGCTCCTACAATGAGCAGTTCTTC; cdr3_aa: CAISEFLDSSYNEQFF
v_call: TRBV5-1; j_call: TRBJ2-1; d_call: TRBD2; clone_size: many; cdr3_nt: TGCGCCAGCAGCTTCGGGACTAGCGGGAGGATTGAGCAGTTCTTC; cdr3_aa: CASSFGTSGRIEQFF
v_call: TRBV12-3/TRBV12-4; j_call: TRBJ2-1; d_call: NA; clone_size: many; cdr3_nt: TGTGCCAGCAGTTTTGCGTCTGGTTTGGGTGAGCAGTTCTTC; cdr3_aa: CASSFASGLGEQFF
v_call: TRBV18; j_call: TRBJ2-7; d_call: TRBD2; clone_size: few; cdr3_nt: TGTGCCAGCCTGGTAGCGGGAGTGTACGAGCAGTACTTC; cdr3_aa: CASLVAGVYEQYF
v_call: TRBV6-5; j_call: TRBJ1-1; d_call: NA; clone_size: NA; cdr3_nt: TGTGCCAGCAGTCACCTCGCGACGATGAGCACTGAAGCTTTCTTT; cdr3_aa: CASSHLATMSTEAFF
v_call: TRBV10-3; j_call: TRBJ1-3; d_call: TRBD1; clone_size: NA; cdr3_nt: TGTGCCATCAGTGAAAGGGACAGCCGCCTCTCTGGAAACACCATATATTTT; cdr3_aa: CAISERDSRLSGNTIYF
v_call: TRBV3-1; j_call: TRBJ1-2; d_call: TRBD1; clone_size: NA; cdr3_nt: TGTGCCAGCAGCCAACGGACAGGGCTCTATGGCTACACCTTC; cdr3_aa: CASSQRTGLYGYTF
v_call: TRBV9; j_call: TRBJ2-3; d_call: NA; clone_size: NA; cdr3_nt: TGTGCCAGCAGCGTAGAGGACTACTATAGCACAGATACGCAGTATTTT; cdr3_aa: CASSVEDYYSTDTQYF
v_call: TRBV12-5; j_call: TRBJ1-1; d_call: TRBD1; clone_size: many; cdr3_nt: TGTGCTAGTGGTCCAACTAAGACAGGGAAGAACACTGAAGCTTTCTTT; cdr3_aa: CASGPTKTGKNTEAFF
v_call: TRBV20-1; j_call: TRBJ2-7; d_call: NA; clone_size: many; cdr3_nt: TGCAGTGCAGGGGGAGGGTTCCACGAGCAGTACTTC; cdr3_aa: CSAGGGFHEQYF
v_call: TRBV5-1; j_call: TRBJ2-1; d_call: NA; clone_size: many; cdr3_nt: TGCGCCAGCAGCCTAGCGCCGCACAATGAGCAGTTCTTC; cdr3_aa: CASSLAPHNEQFF
v_call: TRBV5-1; j_call: TRBJ2-7; d_call: NA; clone_size: NA; cdr3_nt: TGCGCCAGCAGCTTGGGACTCGCCCGATCAGATTACGAGCAGTACTTC; cdr3_aa: CASSLGLARSDYEQYF
v_call: TRBV20-1; j_call: TRBJ2-1; d_call: NA; clone_size: many; cdr3_nt: TGCAGTGCCACGCAAGGACAGTACAATGAGCAGTTCTTC; cdr3_aa: CSATQGQYNEQFF
v_call: TRBV2; j_call: TRBJ2-7; d_call: TRBD2; clone_size: many; cdr3_nt: TGTGCCAGCAGGCTTACTAGCGGGCCCTACGAGCAGTACTTC; cdr3_aa: CASRLTSGPYEQYF
v_call: TRBV5-5; j_call: TRBJ2-5; d_call: TRBD2; clone_size: NA; cdr3_nt: TGTGCCAGCAGCGACTTAGCGGGAGAGGGAGAGACCCAGTACTTC; cdr3_aa: CASSDLAGEGETQYF
v_call: TRBV27; j_call: TRBJ2-3; d_call: NA; clone_size: NA; cdr3_nt: TGTGCCAGCAGTTTATACAGGAGCACAGATACGCAGTATTTT; cdr3_aa: CASSLYRSTDTQYF
v_call: TRBV30; j_call: TRBJ2-5; d_call: NA; clone_size: many; cdr3_nt: TGTGCCTGGAGCGACGGGACTTCTGAGACCCAGTACTTC; cdr3_aa: CAWSDGTSETQYF
v_call: TRBV12-3/TRBV12-4; j_call: TRBJ1-3; d_call: NA; clone_size: few; cdr3_nt: TGTGCCAGCAGCACACAGGGAAACACCATATATTTT; cdr3_aa: CASSTQGNTIYF
v_call: TRBV28; j_call: TRBJ1-2; d_call: TRBD1; clone_size: NA; cdr3_nt: TGTGCCAGCAGCGGGGGACAGGGCTTCTATGGCTACACCTTC; cdr3_aa: CASSGGQGFYGYTF
v_call: TRBV20-1; j_call: TRBJ2-3; d_call: TRBD1; clone_size: NA; cdr3_nt: TGCAGTGCAAGGACAGGGGACACAGATACGCAGTATTTT; cdr3_aa: CSARTGDTDTQYF
v_call: TRBV12-3/TRBV12-4; j_call: TRBJ1-2; d_call: NA; clone_size: NA; cdr3_nt: TGTGCCAGCAGTCAGAAGGCCTCTGGAGGCTACACCTTC; cdr3_aa: CASSQKASGGYTF
v_call: TRBV5-1; j_call: TRBJ2-1; d_call: TRBD2; clone_size: many; cdr3_nt: TGCGCCAGCAGCTTGCGGGGGACTAGCGTCGACAATGAGCAGTTCTTC; cdr3_aa: CASSLRGTSVDNEQFF
v_call: TRBV7-9; j_call: TRBJ2-1; d_call: TRBD2; clone_size: many; cdr3_nt: TGTGCCAGCAGAGCACTAGCGGGGAGCTCCTACAATGAGCAGTTCTTC; cdr3_aa: CASRALAGSSYNEQFF
v_call: TRBV20-1; j_call: TRBJ2-7; d_call: TRBD1; clone_size: many; cdr3_nt: TGCAGTGCTGGGGGACAGAGCTCCTACGAGCAGTACTTC; cdr3_aa: CSAGGQSSYEQYF
v_call: TRBV12-5; j_call: TRBJ2-1; d_call: TRBD2; clone_size: many; cdr3_nt: TGTGCTAGTGGTTTGGGGGGACTAGGCAGCTCCTACAATGAGCAGTTCTTC; cdr3_aa: CASGLGGLGSSYNEQFF
v_call: TRBV7-2; j_call: TRBJ1-6; d_call: TRBD1; clone_size: NA; cdr3_nt: TGTGCCAGCAGCGGGCTCAGGGGACAGCCTCTGGTGGATTCACCCCTCCACTTT; cdr3_aa: CASSGLRGQPLVDSPLHF
v_call: TRBV13; j_call: TRBJ2-7; d_call: TRBD1; clone_size: many; cdr3_nt: TGTGCCAGCAGCGGGACAGACCACGAGCAGTACTTC; cdr3_aa: CASSGTDHEQYF
v_call: TRBV5-5; j_call: TRBJ2-1; d_call: NA; clone_size: many; cdr3_nt: TGTGCCAGCAGCTTCGCGGGGAGTACGGTAAATGAGCAGTTCTTC; cdr3_aa: CASSFAGSTVNEQFF
v_call: TRBV28; j_call: TRBJ1-1; d_call: NA; clone_size: many; cdr3_nt: TGTGCCAGCAGTTCCCAGGGTCGGGGCGCACGGATAAACACTGAAGCTTTCTTT; cdr3_aa: CASSSQGRGARINTEAFF
v_call: TRBV10-3; j_call: TRBJ2-5; d_call: NA; clone_size: many; cdr3_nt: TGTGCCATCAGTGATCACCGGGCCGCAAGGGAGACCCAGTACTTC; cdr3_aa: CAISDHRAARETQYF
v_call: TRBV10-3; j_call: TRBJ2-3; d_call: TRBD2; clone_size: NA; cdr3_nt: TGTGCCATCAGTGAGTCGTTAGCGGGAGGGCCCTCAGATACGCAGTATTTT; cdr3_aa: CAISESLAGGPSDTQYF
v_call: TRBV29-1; j_call: TRBJ2-4; d_call: TRBD1; clone_size: many; cdr3_nt: TGCAGCGTCGGGGACAGAGCCAAAAACATTCAGTACTTC; cdr3_aa: CSVGDRAKNIQYF
v_call: TRBV28; j_call: TRBJ1-1; d_call: TRBD1; clone_size: many; cdr3_nt: TGTGCCAGCAGCCGCAGGGGGAGCATGAACACTGAAGCTTTCTTT; cdr3_aa: CASSRRGSMNTEAFF
v_call: TRBV7-2; j_call: TRBJ1-1; d_call: NA; clone_size: many; cdr3_nt: TGTGCCAGCAGCTTAGTCTCGGCAGAAGCTTTCTTT; cdr3_aa: CASSLVSAEAFF